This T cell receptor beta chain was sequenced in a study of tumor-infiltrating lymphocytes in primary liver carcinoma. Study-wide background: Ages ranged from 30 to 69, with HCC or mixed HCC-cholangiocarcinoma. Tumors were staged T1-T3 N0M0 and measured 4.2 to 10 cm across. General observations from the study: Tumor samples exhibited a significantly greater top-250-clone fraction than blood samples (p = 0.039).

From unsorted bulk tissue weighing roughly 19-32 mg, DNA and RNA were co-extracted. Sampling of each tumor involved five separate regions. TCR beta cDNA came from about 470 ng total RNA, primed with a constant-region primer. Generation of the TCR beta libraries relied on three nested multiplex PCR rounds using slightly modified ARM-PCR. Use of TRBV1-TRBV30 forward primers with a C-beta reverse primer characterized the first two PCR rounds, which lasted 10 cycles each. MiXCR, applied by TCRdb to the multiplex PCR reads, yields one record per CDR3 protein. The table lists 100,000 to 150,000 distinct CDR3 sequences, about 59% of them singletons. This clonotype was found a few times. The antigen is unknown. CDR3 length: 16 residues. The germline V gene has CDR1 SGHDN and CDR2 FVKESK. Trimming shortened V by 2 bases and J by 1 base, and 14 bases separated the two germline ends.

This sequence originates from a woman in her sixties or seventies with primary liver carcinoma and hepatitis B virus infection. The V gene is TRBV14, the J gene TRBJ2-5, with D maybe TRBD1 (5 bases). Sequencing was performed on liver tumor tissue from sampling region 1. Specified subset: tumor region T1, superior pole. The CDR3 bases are TGTGCCAGCAGCCAACACTTGGGGCAGATCCAAGAGACCCAGTACTTC. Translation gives CASSQHLGQIQETQYF.